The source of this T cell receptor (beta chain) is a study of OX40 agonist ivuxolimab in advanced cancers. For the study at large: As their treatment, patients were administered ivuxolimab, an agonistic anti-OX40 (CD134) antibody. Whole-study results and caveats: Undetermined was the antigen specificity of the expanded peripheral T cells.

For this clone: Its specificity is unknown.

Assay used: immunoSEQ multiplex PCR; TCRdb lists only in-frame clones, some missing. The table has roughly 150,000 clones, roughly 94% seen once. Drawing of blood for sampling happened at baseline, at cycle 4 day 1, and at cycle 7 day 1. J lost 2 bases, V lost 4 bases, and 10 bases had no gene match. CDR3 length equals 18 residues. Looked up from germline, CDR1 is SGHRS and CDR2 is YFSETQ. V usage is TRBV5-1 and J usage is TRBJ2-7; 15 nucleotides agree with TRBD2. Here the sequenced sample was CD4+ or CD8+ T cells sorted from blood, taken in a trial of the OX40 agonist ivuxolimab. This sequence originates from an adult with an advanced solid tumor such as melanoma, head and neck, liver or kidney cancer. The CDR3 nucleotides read TGCGCCAGCAGCCCGGGACTAGCGGGAGGCCAATCCCCCTACGAGCAGTACTTC. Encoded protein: CASSPGLAGGQSPYEQYF.